This T cell receptor (beta chain) was documented in a study of blood T cell repertoires in COVID-19. Study-level background: Sites in the United States, Italy and Spain provided acute and convalescent COVID-19 samples. PBMCs, B-cell-depleted T cells, or T cells were the source of the cDNA or gDNA that made up the material.

Germline CDR1 is SNHLY and CDR2 is FYNNEI. The CDR3 spans 13 residues. Trimming took off 8 bases at V and 0 bases at J, with 10 bases between the two ends. Authors' data handling: Using reference gene primer amplification, nucleated cell counts were estimated. Sequenced by immunoSEQ multiplex PCR; TCRdb stores in-frame clones only, minus some. D and trimming come from the DNA, and the V and J calls and clone size come from that table. The sample lists fewer than 75,000 clones; 85% to 90% were seen once. The TCR originated in a man in his fifties or sixties with acute or convalescent COVID-19. The V gene is TRBV2, the J gene TRBJ1-1, with unresolved D. Sequencing was done on a sample of peripheral blood. The CDR3 bases are TGTGCCAGCGGAGCGGAGGTGAACACTGAAGCTTTCTTT. The encoded protein is CASGAEVNTEAFF.